The 24 T cell receptor beta chains below come from one sample, sequenced in a study of Ad26.COV2.S vaccination and SARS-CoV-2 variants. The treatment: roughly 20 received Ad26.COV2.S at low or high dose, single or two shots; about 5 received placebo; per-sample allocation not given. Each sample was drawn 63 days after the first injection (of vaccine or placebo). Clones were sequenced by immunoSEQ multiplex PCR, and TCRdb holds only the in-frame ones, with some missing. This sample yields fewer than 900,000 clones, of which 89% are seen a single time; nearly 1.5% belongs to the top ten. The sequences come from peripheral blood, collected in a trial of Ad26.COV2.S vaccine versus placebo. These receptors came from a person aged 18 to 59 who received the Ad26.COV2.S COVID-19 vaccine or a placebo.

The chain carries TRBV20-1 and TRBJ1-5; D gene unclear. CDR3 length: 13 amino acids. CDR1 is DFQATT, CDR2 SNEGSKA, per germline (reference sequence). Trimming stripped 3 bases from V and 3 bases from J, with 9 bases between. The CDR3 sequence is CSASSGFNQPQHF. CDR3 coding DNA: TGCAGTGCTAGTTCTGGATTCAATCAGCCCCAGCATTTT.

J is TRBJ1-5 and V is TRBV3-1 (or the pseudogene TRBV3-2); possible D gene TRBD1, 5 bases. The CDR3 is made up of 12 amino acids. The germline V gene has CDR1 LGHDT and CDR2 YNNKEL (reference sequence). The V end lost 3 bases, the J end lost 10 bases, and 10 bases lay between the germline ends. This CDR3 is CASSQGGNPQHF. CDR3 DNA: TGTGCCAGCAGCCAGGGGGGTAATCCCCAGCATTTT.

This clone was found a few times. The genes are TRBV29-1 and TRBJ1-1, with TRBD1 matching over 8 bases. The germline CDR1 and CDR2 sequences are SQVTM and ANQGSEA. The trim removed 6 bases at V and 5 bases at J, leaving 14 bases unmatched. CDR3 length equals 15 residues. CDR3 amino acids: CSVEGKQGARTEAFF. The DNA of the CDR3 is TGCAGCGTGGAGGGGAAGCAGGGGGCGAGGACTGAAGCTTTCTTT.

CDR3: CASSLTAGGRSDTQYF. The DNA of the CDR3 is TGTGCCAGCAGCTTGACCGCGGGGGGGAGGTCAGATACGCAGTATTTT. The chain has TRBV5-6 and TRBJ2-3, with TRBD2 matching 9 bases. Trimming at V came to 1 base and at J to 4 bases, leaving 7 bases not matched to a gene. The CDR3 runs to 16 residues. CDR1 and CDR2 from the germline V gene are SGHDT and YYEEEE. Drawing the rest from reference TRBV5-6 and TRBJ2-3, the complete variable domain is DAGVTQSPTHLIKTRGQQVTLRCSPKSGHDTVSWYQQALGQGPQFIFQYYEEEERQRGNFPDRFSGHQFPNYSSELNVNALLLGDSALYLCASSLTAGGRSDTQYFGPGTRLTVL.

The V call is TRBV12-5, the J call TRBJ1-5; D is unresolved. Germline lookup yields CDR1 LGHNT and CDR2 FRNRAP. V lost 4 bases and J lost 5, with 15 bases in between. This CDR3 spans 15 amino acids. The CDR3 loop reads CASGSDRQDYQPQHF. The CDR3 nucleotides read TGTGCTAGTGGTTCCGATAGGCAGGATTATCAGCCCCAGCATTTT.

This clone was detected only once. The genes are TRBV7-2 and TRBJ1-2; 9 nucleotides agree with TRBD1. Trimming at V came to 5 bases and at J to 4 bases, leaving 5 bases not matched to a gene. This CDR3 comprises 14 residues. Germline V CDR1 and CDR2: SGHTA, FQGNSA. Here the CDR3 DNA reads TGTGCCAGCAGCAGACAGGGGGGCACCTATGGCTACACCTTC. Encoded protein: CASSRQGGTYGYTF.

The chain combines TRBV6-2 or TRBV6-3 with TRBJ2-3; 14 positions agree with TRBD2. Per the germline V gene, CDR1 is MNHEY and CDR2 is SVGEGT. V was clipped by 2 bases and J by 8 bases; unmatched bases: 9. The CDR3 is 17 amino acids. The CDR3 DNA is TGTGCCAGCAGTTACGGGACTAGCGGGGGACCCGGTAGTACGCAGTATTTT. Its protein is CASSYGTSGGPGSTQYF.

The chain carries TRBV2 and TRBJ2-3; D uncertain. Germline CDR1 is SNHLY and CDR2 is FYNNEI. V was clipped by 4 bases and J by 1 base, with 3 bases between them. The CDR3 runs to 12 residues. As DNA, the CDR3 is TGTGCCAGCAGTGCCCGCACAGATACGCAGTATTTT. This gives the protein CASSARTDTQYF.

This clone was picked up one time. This chain joins TRBV12-5 and TRBJ2-5; D may match TRBD1 or TRBD2 (5 bases each). Germline CDR1 is LGHNT and CDR2 is FRNRAP. V shed 6 bases and J shed 5 bases, with 16 bases lying between them. The CDR3 totals 14 residues. This chain's CDR3 is CASGPGGGEETQYF. The DNA of the CDR3 is TGTGCTAGTGGCCCCGGTGGGGGAGAGGAGACCCAGTACTTC.

The V call is TRBV12-3 or TRBV12-4, the J call TRBJ1-2; TRBD1 might be the D (5 bases). The CDR3 is 12 residues long. With 7 bases removed from V and 10 bases from J, the gap between germline ends came to 16 bases. For the CDR3, the DNA is TGTGCCAGCAAGGGGATGGGCAGCTTCTACACCTTC. Amino acids: CASKGMGSFYTF.

This clone was counted a single time. This chain joins TRBV7-9 and TRBJ1-4; the D gene is possibly TRBD1 (5 bases). Between the trimmed V and J ends, which lost 1 base and 5 bases, there was a span of 11 bases. The CDR3 spans 15 residues. Per germline, CDR1 SEHNR and CDR2 FQNEAQ (reference sequence). The CDR3 DNA is TGTGCCAGCAGCTTAGTGGACCGGGGGAATGAAAAACTGTTTTTT. It yields the protein CASSLVDRGNEKLFF.

The J gene is TRBJ2-7, the V gene TRBV7-8; D might be TRBD2 (5 bases). The germline V gene encodes CDR1 SGHVS and CDR2 FQNEAQ. Trimming removed 3 bases from V and 0 bases from J, with 12 bases in between. The CDR3 length is 15 residues. Here the CDR3 DNA reads TGTGCCAGCAGCTTGGTGGAAGGGAGCTCCTACGAGCAGTACTTC. Protein sequence: CASSLVEGSSYEQYF.

This chain connects TRBV4-1 to TRBJ1-5, with D perhaps matching TRBD1 (5 bases). CDR1 and CDR2 (germline): MGHRA, YSYEKL. CDR3 length equals 17 residues. Trimming left V 0 bases short and J 1 base short, with 13 bases between. CDR3 nucleotides: TGCGCCAGCAGCCAAGATCTAGGGGCCCTCAGCAATCAGCCCCAGCATTTT. This gives the protein CASSQDLGALSNQPQHF.

V gene TRBV7-9 combines with J gene TRBJ2-3, with TRBD2 identical over 11 bases. Per the germline V gene, CDR1 is SEHNR and CDR2 is FQNEAQ (reference sequence). This CDR3 contains 17 residues. The J segment lost 0 bases and the V segment lost 5 bases, leaving 7 bases of the junction unmatched. CDR3 amino acids: CASSLSSGGTSTDTQYF. CDR3 bases: TGTGCCAGCAGCCTCTCTAGCGGGGGGACTAGCACAGATACGCAGTATTTT.

This clone was picked up one time. The chain couples TRBV24-1 to TRBJ2-5, with 8 bases fitting TRBD1. This CDR3 is built from 17 residues. V shed 4 bases, J shed 4 bases, and the junction held 13 bases outside the gene matches. Germline V CDR1 and CDR2: KGHDR, SFDVKD. For the CDR3, the DNA is TGTGCCACCAGTGACTCCAACAGGGGGAACAAGGGAGAGACCCAGTACTTC. Its protein is CATSDSNRGNKGETQYF.

The rearrangement links TRBV5-1 to TRBJ1-3; no definite D call. This CDR3 is 13 amino acids long. Trimming left V 5 bases short and J 4 bases short, with 10 bases between. Germline loops: CDR1 SGHRS, CDR2 YFSETQ. In nucleotides, the CDR3 is TGCGCCAGCAGGCAGAATACAGGAAACACCATATATTTT. Protein product: CASRQNTGNTIYF.

This CDR3 is CASGDPGYRKTQYF. CDR3 bases: TGTGCCAGTGGGGACCCGGGCTACCGAAAGACCCAGTACTTC. The genes are TRBV19 and TRBJ2-5, with D tentatively TRBD1 or TRBD2 (5 bases each). The germline gives CDR1 LNHDA, CDR2 SQIVND (reference sequence). The CDR3 totals 14 residues. V shed 8 bases and J shed 6 bases, with 19 bases lying between them.

The V and J genes are TRBV30 and TRBJ1-1; D gene uncertain. CDR1 GTSNPN and CDR2 SVGIG come from the germline V gene (reference sequence). Trimming pared 4 bases from V and 7 bases from J, leaving 22 bases between. This CDR3 comprises 15 residues. The CDR3 spells CAWIGHHVKKGEAFF. Written as DNA, the CDR3 is TGTGCCTGGATAGGCCATCACGTTAAGAAGGGTGAAGCTTTCTTT.

The chain links TRBV30 to TRBJ2-6; 11 bases align to TRBD1. V shed 2 bases, J shed 0 bases, and the junction held 6 bases outside the gene matches. From germline, CDR1 is GTSNPN and CDR2 SVGIG (reference sequence). The CDR3 length is 18 residues. The CDR3 protein is CAWSSGTGGPSGANVLTF. Written as DNA, the CDR3 is TGTGCCTGGAGTTCCGGGACAGGGGGACCCTCTGGGGCCAACGTCCTGACTTTC.

Remarks on this clone: The junction does not match germline at one end; this may be a read error. V gene TRBV7-9 combines with J gene TRBJ2-7; 11 bases align to TRBD2. Looked up from germline, CDR1 is SEHNR and CDR2 is FQNEAQ (reference sequence). CDR3 length: 15 amino acids. The CDR3: CASSLAGGYLYEQYF. CDR3 sequence (DNA): TGTGCAAGCAGCCTAGCGGGAGGATACCTCTACGAGCAGTACTTC.

V is TRBV3-1 (or the pseudogene TRBV3-2) and J is TRBJ1-3; D is unclear. The CDR3 sequence is 12 residues long. The germline gives CDR1 LGHDT, CDR2 YNNKEL (reference sequence). The V gene lost 5 bases and the J gene lost 7 bases, with 9 bases spanning the gap. CDR3 protein: CASSAVGNTIYF. CDR3 in DNA: TGTGCCAGCAGCGCTGTAGGGAACACCATATATTTT.

This rearrangement joins TRBV29-1 to TRBJ2-3; D ambiguous. V dropped 0 bases and J dropped 9 bases, with 7 bases sitting between them. This CDR3 has 11 amino acids. Germline V CDR1 and CDR2: SQVTM, ANQGSEA. The CDR3 spells CSVEDLETQYF. DNA for the CDR3: TGCAGCGTTGAAGATCTAGAGACGCAGTATTTT.

The chain joins TRBV12-3 or TRBV12-4 to TRBJ1-6, with D maybe TRBD1 (5 bases). This CDR3 has 12 residues. V lost 6 bases to trimming and J lost 8 bases, with 8 bases between them. The CDR3 DNA follows: TGTGCCAGCAGGGGGGTCTATTCACCCCTCCACTTT. It codes for CASRGVYSPLHF.

V gene TRBV19 combines with J gene TRBJ2-5, with 8 bases fitting TRBD1. J lost 4 bases, V lost 7 bases, and 8 bases had no gene match. Germline V gene lookup returns CDR1 LNHDA and CDR2 SQIVND (reference sequence). The CDR3 loop spans 14 amino acids. The CDR3: CASNPGTGGETQYF. CDR3 sequence (DNA): TGTGCCAGTAATCCCGGGACAGGAGGAGAGACCCAGTACTTC.